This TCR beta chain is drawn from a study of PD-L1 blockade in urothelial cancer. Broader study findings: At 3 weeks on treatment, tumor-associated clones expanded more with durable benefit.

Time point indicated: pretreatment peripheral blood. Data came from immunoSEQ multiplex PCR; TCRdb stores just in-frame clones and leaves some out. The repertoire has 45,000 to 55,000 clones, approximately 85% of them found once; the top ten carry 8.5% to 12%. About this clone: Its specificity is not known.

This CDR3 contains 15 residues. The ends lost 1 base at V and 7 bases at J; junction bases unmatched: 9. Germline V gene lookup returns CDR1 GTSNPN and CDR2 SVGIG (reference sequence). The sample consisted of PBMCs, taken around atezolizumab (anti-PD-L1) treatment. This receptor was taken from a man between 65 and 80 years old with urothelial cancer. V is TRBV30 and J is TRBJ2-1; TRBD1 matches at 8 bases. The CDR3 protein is CAWSAGQVSRNEQFF. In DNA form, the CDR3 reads TGTGCCTGGAGTGCGGGACAGGTGTCCCGAAATGAGCAGTTCTTC.